A selection of T cell receptor beta chains follows, all from one sample in a study of cytomegalovirus exposure and HLA in healthy donors. Libraries were prepared by immunoSEQ multiplex PCR; TCRdb keeps only in-frame clonotypes and omits some of them. This table has around 210,000 clones, roughly 84% appearing once. Sequenced: PBMCs. All receptors derive from a girl aged 2-10 years in good health and CMV-seronegative. Each CDR3 is given with its conserved first and last residue. D genes are given only for firm matches.

d_call,v_call,j_call,cdr3_nt,cdr3_aa
TRBD1,TRBV14,TRBJ1-3,TGTGCCAGCAGCCGTCCGGGACAGTTCTCTGGAAACACCATATATTTT,CASSRPGQFSGNTIYF
TRBD1,TRBV27,TRBJ1-5,TGTGCCAGCAGTTTATGGGGACAGGGGAATCAGCCCCAGCATTTT,CASSLWGQGNQPQHF
TRBD1,TRBV27,TRBJ2-3,TGTGCCAGCAGCCACCGGGACAGGAGCACAGATACGCAGTATTTT,CASSHRDRSTDTQYF
NA,TRBV30,TRBJ2-3,TGTGCCTGGAGTGTCTTCCCCACTAGCACAGATACGCAGTATTTT,CAWSVFPTSTDTQYF
TRBD1,TRBV5-5,TRBJ1-4,TGTGCCAGCAGCTTTCTACAGGGGGCTGCAACTAATGAAAAACTGTTTTTT,CASSFLQGAATNEKLFF
NA,TRBV30,TRBJ1-2,TGTGCCTGGGAATTCGACAGCTATGGCTACACCTTC,CAWEFDSYGYTF
NA,TRBV18,TRBJ1-1,TGTGCCAGCTCACCGCTCGGTGAAGCTTTCTTT,CASSPLGEAFF
NA,TRBV19,TRBJ1-5,TGTGCCAGTAGTATAGTGCCAGGGTTACAGCATCAGCCCCAGCATTTT,CASSIVPGLQHQPQHF
NA,TRBV7-9,TRBJ1-4,TGTGCCAGCAGCTTAGCAGTGGCTGAAAAACTGTTTTTT,CASSLAVAEKLFF
TRBD1,TRBV6-6,TRBJ2-2,TGTGCCAGCAGGACCATGCAGGGGGCGAACACCGGGGAGCTGTTTTTT,CASRTMQGANTGELFF
NA,TRBV7-9,TRBJ1-4,TGTTCCAGCAGCTTAAGGTCGTTGTGGGGAGTTAATGAAAAACTGTTTTTT,CSSSLRSLWGVNEKLFF